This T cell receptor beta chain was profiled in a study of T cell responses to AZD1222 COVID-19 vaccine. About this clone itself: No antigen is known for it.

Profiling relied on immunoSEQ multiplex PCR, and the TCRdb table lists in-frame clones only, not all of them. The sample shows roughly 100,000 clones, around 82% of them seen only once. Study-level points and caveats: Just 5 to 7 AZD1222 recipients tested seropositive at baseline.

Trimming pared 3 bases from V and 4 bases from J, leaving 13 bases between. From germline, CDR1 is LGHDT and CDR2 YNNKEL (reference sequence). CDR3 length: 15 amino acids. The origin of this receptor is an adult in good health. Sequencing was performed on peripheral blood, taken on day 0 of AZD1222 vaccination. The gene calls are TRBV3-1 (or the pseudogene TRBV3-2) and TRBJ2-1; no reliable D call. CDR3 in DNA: TGTGCCAGCAGCCACCGGGCGGAAAAGTACAATGAGCAGTTCTTC. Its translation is CASSHRAEKYNEQFF.